These 10 T cell receptor beta chains originate from one sample sequenced in a study of blood T cells in healthy people across ages. Then a second PCR, running roughly 7 to 11 cycles, was carried out with a sample-barcoded 5' primer and a J-beta primer mix. Using its own MiXCR run on the 5' RACE reads, TCRdb lists one record per CDR3 protein. The data show 650,000 to 700,000 distinct CDR3 sequences, about 30% seen once. The sequenced sample was blood. The origin of the receptors is a woman of 80 years or more in good health.

This sequence joins TRBV28 and TRBJ1-2; D is ambiguous. V lost 5 bases, J lost 4 bases, and 14 bases lay in between. This CDR3 comprises 14 residues. Per germline, CDR1 MDHEN and CDR2 SYDVKM. CDR3 sequence (DNA): TGTGCCAGCAGTCCTCCCGCGACACCCTATGGCTACACCTTC. It yields the protein CASSPPATPYGYTF.

This chain connects TRBV20-1 to TRBJ1-6; no clear D gene. This CDR3 has 15 residues. The V and J ends lost 4 bases and 0 bases respectively, with 10 bases between them. Looked up from germline, CDR1 is DFQATT and CDR2 is SNEGSKA (reference sequence). The CDR3: CSATSLGSYNSPLHF. CDR3 nucleotide sequence: TGCAGTGCTACTTCTCTAGGCTCCTATAATTCACCCCTCCACTTT.

About this clonotype itself: One base away lies a much larger clone, so this may be a sequencing read error. The chain joins TRBV11-2 to TRBJ2-1; possible D gene TRBD1, 6 bases. V lost 5 bases to trimming and J lost 0 bases, with 11 bases between them. Per germline, CDR1 SGHAT and CDR2 FQNNGV. The CDR3 extends over 15 amino acids. CDR3: CASSLQGDSYNEQFF. CDR3 nucleotides: TGTGCCAGCAGCCTACAGGGTGACTCCTACAATGAGCAGTTCTTC.

In its sample, this clonotype was seen many times. The chain carries TRBV3-1 and TRBJ2-7, with D unclear. The V and J ends lost 2 bases and 0 bases respectively, with 11 bases between them. The CDR3 runs to 15 residues. CDR1 and CDR2 (germline): LGHDT, YNNKEL (reference sequence). The CDR3 nucleotides are TGTGCCAGCAGCCAAATGATCAGGAGCTCCTACGAGCAGTACTTC. Translated, it gives CASSQMIRSSYEQYF.

The chain employs TRBV24-1 and TRBJ2-7; the D gene is possibly TRBD1 (6 bases). Germline V gives CDR1 KGHDR, CDR2 SFDVKD. V dropped 2 bases and J dropped 2 bases, with 12 bases sitting between them. The CDR3 is 15 residues long. In nucleotides, the CDR3 is TGTGCCACCAGTGATTCAGACAGGCTCCCCTACGAGCAGTACTTC. This encodes CATSDSDRLPYEQYF.

In this sample, this clonotype turned up once. A much larger clone differs from this one at a single base, so this may be a read error. The chain carries TRBV15 and TRBJ2-1; 7 bases map to TRBD1. The length of the CDR3 is 14 residues. Germline CDR1 reads LNHNV; CDR2 reads YYDKDF (reference sequence). The CDR3 nucleotides read TGTACCACCAGCATAGGAGGACAGGTTGGTGAGCAGTTCTTC. This encodes CTTSIGGQVGEQFF.

This clonotype showed up many times. The chain carries TRBV7-9 and TRBJ1-1; unclear D gene. The CDR3 is 13 amino acids. Germline values: CDR1 SEHNR, CDR2 FQNEAQ (reference sequence). CDR3 in amino acids: CVTLALLNTEAFF. CDR3 sequence (DNA): TGTGTGACACTGGCCTTATTGAACACTGAAGCTTTCTTT.

This clonotype was recorded many times. J is TRBJ1-5 and V is TRBV28; possible D gene TRBD1, 6 bases. The length of the CDR3 is 15 residues. The V end lost 4 bases, the J end lost 3 bases, and 13 bases lay between the germline ends. In germline, CDR1 is MDHEN, CDR2 SYDVKM. Here the CDR3 reads CASSSSGQNNQPQHF. In DNA, the CDR3 is TGTGCCAGCAGTTCATCGGGACAAAACAATCAGCCCCAGCATTTT.

This clonotype was observed a few times. The chain joins TRBV7-3 to TRBJ1-2; tentative D call: TRBD1 (6 bases). Trimming left V 0 bases short and J 2 bases short, with 10 bases between. The CDR3 has 15 amino acids. Germline V CDR1 and CDR2: SGHTA, FQGTGA. CDR3: CASSLTGGLNYGYTF. The CDR3 nucleotides read TGTGCCAGCAGCTTAACGGGGGGCCTGAACTATGGCTACACCTTC.

This rearrangement joins TRBV7-9 to TRBJ1-5, with no clear D. The CDR3 is made up of 12 amino acids. CDR1 and CDR2 from the germline V gene are SEHNR and FQNEAQ (reference sequence). The V gene lost 5 bases and the J gene lost 8 bases, with 10 bases spanning the gap. The CDR3 here is CASSHPKEPQHF. The CDR3, as DNA: TGTGCCAGCAGCCACCCCAAGGAGCCCCAGCATTTT.